The entry below describes one T cell receptor (beta chain). The target antigen is unknown. This entry comes from a study of T-cell memory formation after mild COVID-19. Overall study findings and caveats: CD4+ contracting clones were mainly CM and EM; CD8+ ones, EMRA.

One entry per CDR3 protein, called by TCRdb with MiXCR from the 5' RACE reads. The sample has fewer than 200,000 distinct CDR3 sequences; roughly 20% are singletons. This CDR3 has 13 residues. Trimming shortened V by 3 bases and J by 9 bases, and 17 bases separated the two germline ends. Germline CDR1 DFQATT, CDR2 SNEGSKA (reference sequence). This chain uses TRBV20-1 with TRBJ1-2; possibly TRBD1 for D (6 bases). The clonotype originates from a man between 18 and 35 years old who had mild COVID-19 (a few samples of this study predate the infection). Cell type and time point are not known. The source material was PBMCs or a T cell subset sorted from them (not recorded which). The chain's CDR3 is CSARDDRRESYTF. The CDR3 DNA reads as TGCAGTGCTAGGGACGACAGGAGGGAGAGCTACACCTTC.